The clone carrying this T cell receptor beta chain was counted once. Its specificity is unknown. With 5 bases clipped from V and 10 bases from J, the junction kept 7 bases outside the gene matches. This CDR3 has 14 residues. The germline V gene encodes CDR1 MNHEY and CDR2 SVGAGI. The data were obtained in a study of radiotherapy plus CTLA-4 blockade in lung cancer. Turning to the study itself: With roughly 30% of patients having disease control, objective responses were seen in about 17%. General study findings and limits: Early clonal dynamics of blood T cells, together with interferon-beta, were reported as the best response predictor. Researchers report tumor-derived TCR clones expanding in blood after radiotherapy plus ipilimumab.

Libraries were prepared by immunoSEQ multiplex PCR; TCRdb keeps only in-frame clonotypes and omits some of them. This sample yields fewer than 90,000 clones, of which over 80% are seen a single time; 0.82% belongs to the top ten. Patients in the study, people with chemo-refractory metastatic non-small-cell lung cancer, received focal radiation plus ipilimumab CTLA-4 blockade. This specimen consisted of peripheral blood, obtained from a patient treated with radiotherapy plus ipilimumab. This sequence was found in a human donor with non-small cell lung cancer who had stable disease on radiotherapy plus ipilimumab. V gene TRBV6-5 combines with J gene TRBJ2-5, with 13 bases lining up with TRBD2. CDR3 nucleotide sequence: TGTGCCAGCAGTCAAACTAGCGGGGGGGTCGGCCAGTACTTC. Translation: CASSQTSGGVGQYF.